This T cell receptor beta chain was captured by sequencing in a study of cytomegalovirus exposure and HLA in healthy donors. PCR was performed using 60 Vbeta and 13 Jbeta primers. Only in-frame clones appear in the TCRdb table, and some are missing; sequencing was by immunoSEQ multiplex PCR. The table records about 160,000 clones, roughly 82% of them present only once. There are 13 residues in the CDR3. CDR1 SNHLY and CDR2 FYNNEI come from the germline V gene. Trimming took 2 bases from V and 6 from J, leaving 8 bases between them. Sequencing input: PBMCs. The chain couples TRBV2 to TRBJ1-5; D not certain. The receptor was derived from a man aged 45-60 years in good health and CMV-seropositive. Here the CDR3 reads CASSEREGQPQHF. In DNA form, the CDR3 reads TGTGCCAGCAGTGAAAGGGAGGGTCAGCCCCAGCATTTT.